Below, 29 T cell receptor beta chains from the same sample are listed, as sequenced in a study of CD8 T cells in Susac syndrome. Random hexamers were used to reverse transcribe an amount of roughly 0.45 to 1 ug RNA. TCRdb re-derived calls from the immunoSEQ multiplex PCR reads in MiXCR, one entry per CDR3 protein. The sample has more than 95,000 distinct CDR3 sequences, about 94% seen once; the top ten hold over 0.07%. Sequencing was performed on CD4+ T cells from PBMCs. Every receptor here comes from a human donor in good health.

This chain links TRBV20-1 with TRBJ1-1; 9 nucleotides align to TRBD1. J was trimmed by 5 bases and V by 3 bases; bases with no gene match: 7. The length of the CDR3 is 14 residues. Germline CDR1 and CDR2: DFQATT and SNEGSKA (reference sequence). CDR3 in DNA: TGCAGTGCTAGCTGGGACAGGGAAGTTACTGAAGCTTTCTTT. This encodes CSASWDREVTEAFF.

This CDR3 reads CASSNRQRDRSYEQYF. For the CDR3, the DNA is TGTGCCAGCAGCAACCGACAAAGGGATCGCTCCTACGAGCAGTACTTC. This sequence joins TRBV11-2 and TRBJ2-7; D call uncertain. V shed 5 bases and J shed 0 bases, with 17 bases lying between them. The V gene's germline CDR1 is SGHAT and CDR2 FQNNGV. The CDR3 is 16 amino acids.

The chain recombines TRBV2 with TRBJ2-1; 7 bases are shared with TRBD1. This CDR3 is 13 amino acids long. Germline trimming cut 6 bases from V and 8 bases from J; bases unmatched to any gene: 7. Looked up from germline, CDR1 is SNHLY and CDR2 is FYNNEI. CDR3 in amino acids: CASRANRGDEQFF. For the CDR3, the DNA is TGTGCCAGCAGGGCGAACAGGGGAGATGAGCAGTTCTTC.

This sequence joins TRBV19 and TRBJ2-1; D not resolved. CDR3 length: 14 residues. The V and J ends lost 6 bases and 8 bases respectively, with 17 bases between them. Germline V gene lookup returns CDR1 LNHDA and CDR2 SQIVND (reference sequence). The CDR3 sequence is CASSPGLTFDEQFF. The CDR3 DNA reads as TGTGCCAGTAGCCCGGGCCTAACGTTCGATGAGCAGTTCTTC.

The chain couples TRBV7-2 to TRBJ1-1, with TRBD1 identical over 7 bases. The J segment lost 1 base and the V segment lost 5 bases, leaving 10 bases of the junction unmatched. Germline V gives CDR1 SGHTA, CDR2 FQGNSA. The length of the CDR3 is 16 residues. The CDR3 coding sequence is TGTGCCAGCAGCCTCTTACCGGGACAGACGAACACTGAAGCTTTCTTT. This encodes CASSLLPGQTNTEAFF.

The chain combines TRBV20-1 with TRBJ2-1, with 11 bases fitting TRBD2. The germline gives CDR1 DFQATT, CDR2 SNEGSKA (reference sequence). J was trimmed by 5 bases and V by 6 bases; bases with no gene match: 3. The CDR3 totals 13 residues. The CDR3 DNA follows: TGCAGTGCCACGGGACTAGCGGACAATGAGCAGTTCTTC. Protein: CSATGLADNEQFF.

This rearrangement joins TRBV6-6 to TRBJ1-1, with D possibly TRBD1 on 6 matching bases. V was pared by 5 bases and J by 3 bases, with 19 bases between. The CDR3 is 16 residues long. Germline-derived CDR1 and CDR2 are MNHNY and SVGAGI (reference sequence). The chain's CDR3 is CASSKGGDRRDTEAFF. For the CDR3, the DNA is TGTGCCAGCAGTAAAGGGGGAGATCGGCGGGACACTGAAGCTTTCTTT.

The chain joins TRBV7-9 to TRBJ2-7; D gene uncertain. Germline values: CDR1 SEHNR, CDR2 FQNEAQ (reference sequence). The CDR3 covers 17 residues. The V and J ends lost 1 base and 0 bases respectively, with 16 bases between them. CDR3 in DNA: TGTGCCAGCAGCTTAGAGGATAGGGCAGAGAGCTCCTACGAGCAGTACTTC. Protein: CASSLEDRAESSYEQYF.

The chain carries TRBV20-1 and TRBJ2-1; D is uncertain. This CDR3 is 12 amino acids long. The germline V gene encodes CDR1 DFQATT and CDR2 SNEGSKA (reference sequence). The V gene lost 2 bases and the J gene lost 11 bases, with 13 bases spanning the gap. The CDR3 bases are TGCAGTGCTAGACCCTCCGAAACTAAGCAGTTCTTC. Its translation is CSARPSETKQFF.

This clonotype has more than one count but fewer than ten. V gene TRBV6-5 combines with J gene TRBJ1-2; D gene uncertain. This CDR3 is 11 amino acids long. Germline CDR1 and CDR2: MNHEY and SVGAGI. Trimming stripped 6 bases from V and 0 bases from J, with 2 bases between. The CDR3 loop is CASSANYGYTF. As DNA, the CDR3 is TGTGCCAGCAGCGCTAACTATGGCTACACCTTC.

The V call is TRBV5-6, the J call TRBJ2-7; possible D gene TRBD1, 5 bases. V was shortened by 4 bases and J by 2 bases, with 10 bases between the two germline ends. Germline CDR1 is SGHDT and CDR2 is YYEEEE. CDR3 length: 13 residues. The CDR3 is CASSRDRTYEQYF. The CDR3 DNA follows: TGTGCCAGCAGCCGCGACAGAACCTACGAGCAGTACTTC. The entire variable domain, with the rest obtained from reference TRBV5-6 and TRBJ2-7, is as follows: DAGVTQSPTHLIKTRGQQVTLRCSPKSGHDTVSWYQQALGQGPQFIFQYYEEEERQRGNFPDRFSGHQFPNYSSELNVNALLLGDSALYLCASSRDRTYEQYFGPGTRLTVT.

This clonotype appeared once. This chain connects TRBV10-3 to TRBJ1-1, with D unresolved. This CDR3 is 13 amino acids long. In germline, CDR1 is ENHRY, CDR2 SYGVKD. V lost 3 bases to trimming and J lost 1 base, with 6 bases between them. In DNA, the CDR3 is TGTGCCATCAGTGAACCCCGGAACACTGAAGCTTTCTTT. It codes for CAISEPRNTEAFF.

The CDR3 DNA sequence: TGCGCCAGCAGCTTGTCCCCAGATTTCAATCAGCCCCAGCATTTT. It yields the protein CASSLSPDFNQPQHF. This chain uses TRBV5-1 with TRBJ1-5, with unresolved D. Trimming removed 1 base at V and 3 bases at J, with 11 bases between. The CDR3 totals 15 residues. Germline lookup yields CDR1 SGHRS and CDR2 YFSETQ.

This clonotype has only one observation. This CDR3 reads CASSWRASYEQYF. CDR3 DNA: TGTGCCAGCAGCTGGAGGGCCAGCTACGAGCAGTACTTC. The gene calls are TRBV25-1 and TRBJ2-7, with a possible D match to TRBD2 (6 bases). Trimming stripped 6 bases from V and 3 bases from J, with 12 bases between. The CDR3 sequence is 13 residues long. CDR1 is MGHDK and CDR2 is SYGVNS in the germline V gene.

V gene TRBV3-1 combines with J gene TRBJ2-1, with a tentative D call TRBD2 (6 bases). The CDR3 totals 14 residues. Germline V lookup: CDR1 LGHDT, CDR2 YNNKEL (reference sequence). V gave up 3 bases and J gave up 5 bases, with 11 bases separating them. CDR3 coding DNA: TGTGCCAGCAGCCACCGGGAGATTGACAATGAGCAGTTCTTC. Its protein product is CASSHREIDNEQFF.

CDR3 protein: CASSLGLNEQFF. The CDR3 DNA follows: TGTGCCAGCAGCTTAGGGCTCAATGAGCAGTTCTTC. The rearrangement links TRBV5-6 to TRBJ2-1, with D hard to call. With 2 bases removed from V and 6 bases from J, the gap between germline ends came to 6 bases. CDR1 is SGHDT and CDR2 is YYEEEE in the germline V gene. The CDR3 contains 12 residues.

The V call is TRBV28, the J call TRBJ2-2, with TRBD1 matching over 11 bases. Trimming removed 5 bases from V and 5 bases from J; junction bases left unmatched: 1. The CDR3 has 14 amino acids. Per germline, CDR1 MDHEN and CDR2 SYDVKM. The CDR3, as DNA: TGTGCCAGCAGTGGGACAGGGGGGACCGGGGAGCTGTTTTTT. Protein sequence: CASSGTGGTGELFF.

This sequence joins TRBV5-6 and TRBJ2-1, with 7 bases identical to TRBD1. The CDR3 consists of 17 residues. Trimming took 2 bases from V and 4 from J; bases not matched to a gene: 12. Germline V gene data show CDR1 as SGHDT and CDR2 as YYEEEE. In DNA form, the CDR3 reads TGTGCCAGCAGCTTACTTACAGGGGCCCAGGGATACAATGAGCAGTTCTTC. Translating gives CASSLLTGAQGYNEQFF. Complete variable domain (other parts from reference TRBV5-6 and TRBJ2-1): DAGVTQSPTHLIKTRGQQVTLRCSPKSGHDTVSWYQQALGQGPQFIFQYYEEEERQRGNFPDRFSGHQFPNYSSELNVNALLLGDSALYLCASSLLTGAQGYNEQFFGPGTRLTVL.

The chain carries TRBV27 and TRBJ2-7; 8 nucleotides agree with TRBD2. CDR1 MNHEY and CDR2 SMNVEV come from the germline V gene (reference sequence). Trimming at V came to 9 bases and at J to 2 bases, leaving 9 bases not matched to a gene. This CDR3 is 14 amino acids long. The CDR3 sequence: CASKRHGRAYEQYF. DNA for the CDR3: TGTGCCAGTAAGCGGCACGGGAGGGCCTACGAGCAGTACTTC.

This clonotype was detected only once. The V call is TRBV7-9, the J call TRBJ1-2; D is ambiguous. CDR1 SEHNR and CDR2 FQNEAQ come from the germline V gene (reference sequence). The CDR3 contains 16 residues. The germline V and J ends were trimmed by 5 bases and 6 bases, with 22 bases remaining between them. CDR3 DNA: TGTGCCAGCAGCCCGCCAGCAGGTTACCGCCGGGATGGCTACACCTTC. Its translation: CASSPPAGYRRDGYTF. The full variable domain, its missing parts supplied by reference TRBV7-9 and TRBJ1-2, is DTGVSQNPRHKITKRGQNVTFRCDPISEHNRLYWYRQTLGQGPEFLTYFQNEAQLEKSRLLSDRFSAERPKGSFSTLEIQRTEQGDSAMYLCASSPPAGYRRDGYTFGSGTRLTVV.

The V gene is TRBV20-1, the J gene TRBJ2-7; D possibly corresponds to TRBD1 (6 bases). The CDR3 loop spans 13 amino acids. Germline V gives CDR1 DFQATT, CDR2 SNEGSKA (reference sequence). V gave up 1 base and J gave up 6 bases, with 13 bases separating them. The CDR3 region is CSARGQVRSEQYF. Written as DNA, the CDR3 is TGCAGTGCTAGAGGACAGGTTCGCTCCGAGCAGTACTTC.

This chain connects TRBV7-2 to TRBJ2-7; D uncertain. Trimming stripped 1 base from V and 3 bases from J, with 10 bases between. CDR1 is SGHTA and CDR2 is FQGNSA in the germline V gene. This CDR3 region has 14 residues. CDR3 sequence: CASSLVKGGYEQYF. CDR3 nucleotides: TGTGCCAGCAGCTTAGTGAAGGGCGGCTACGAGCAGTACTTC.

The CDR3 region is CASSSGVRGKLFF. CDR3 nucleotides: TGTGCCAGCAGCAGCGGAGTCCGAGGAAAACTGTTTTTT. The J gene is TRBJ1-4, the V gene TRBV28; no reliable D call. Germline V CDR1 and CDR2: MDHEN, SYDVKM. Trimming removed 6 bases from V and 10 bases from J, with 15 bases in between. The CDR3 totals 13 residues. Full variable domain (outside the CDR3, taken from reference TRBV28 and TRBJ1-4): DVKVTQSSRYLVKRTGEKVFLECVQDMDHENMFWYRQDPGLGLRLIYFSYDVKMKEKGDIPEGYSVSREKKERFSLILESASTNQTSMYLCASSSGVRGKLFFGSGTQLSVL.

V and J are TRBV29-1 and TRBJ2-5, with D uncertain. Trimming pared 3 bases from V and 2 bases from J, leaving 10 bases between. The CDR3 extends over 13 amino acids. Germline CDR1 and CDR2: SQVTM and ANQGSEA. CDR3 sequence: CSVDSGSQETQYF. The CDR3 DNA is TGCAGCGTTGATTCCGGATCACAAGAGACCCAGTACTTC. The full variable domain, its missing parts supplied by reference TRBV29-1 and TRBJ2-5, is SAVISQKPSRDICQRGTSLTIQCQVDSQVTMMFWYRQQPGQSLTLIATANQGSEATYESGFVIDKFPISRPNLTFSTLTVSNMSPEDSSIYLCSVDSGSQETQYFGPGTRLLVL.

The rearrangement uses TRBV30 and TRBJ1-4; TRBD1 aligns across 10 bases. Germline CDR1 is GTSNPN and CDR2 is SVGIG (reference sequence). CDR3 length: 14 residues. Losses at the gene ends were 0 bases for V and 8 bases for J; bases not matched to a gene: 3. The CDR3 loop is CAWSVGTGDEKLFF. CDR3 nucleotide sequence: TGTGCCTGGAGTGTAGGGACAGGGGACGAAAAACTGTTTTTT.

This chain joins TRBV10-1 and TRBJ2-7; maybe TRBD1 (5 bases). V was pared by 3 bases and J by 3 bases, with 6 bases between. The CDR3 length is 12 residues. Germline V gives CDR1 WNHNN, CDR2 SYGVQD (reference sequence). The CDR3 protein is CASSDDSYEQYF. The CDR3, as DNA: TGCGCCAGCAGTGATGACAGCTACGAGCAGTACTTC.

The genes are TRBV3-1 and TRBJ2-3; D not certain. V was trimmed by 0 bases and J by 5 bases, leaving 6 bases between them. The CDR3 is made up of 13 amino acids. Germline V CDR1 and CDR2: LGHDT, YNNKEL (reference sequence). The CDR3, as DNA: TGTGCCAGCAGCCAAGATCTTATAGATACGCAGTATTTT. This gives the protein CASSQDLIDTQYF.

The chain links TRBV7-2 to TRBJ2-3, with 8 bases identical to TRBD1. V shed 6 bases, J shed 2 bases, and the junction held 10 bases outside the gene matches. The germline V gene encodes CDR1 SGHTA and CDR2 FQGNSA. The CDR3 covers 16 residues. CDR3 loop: CASSFTGGSFTDTQYF. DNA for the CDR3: TGTGCCAGCAGTTTCACAGGGGGAAGCTTCACAGATACGCAGTATTTT.

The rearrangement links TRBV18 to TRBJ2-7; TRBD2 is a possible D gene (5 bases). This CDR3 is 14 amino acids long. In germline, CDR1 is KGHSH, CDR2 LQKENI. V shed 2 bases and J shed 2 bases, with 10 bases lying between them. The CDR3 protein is CASSPMTGTYEQYF. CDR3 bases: TGTGCCAGCTCACCAATGACGGGAACCTACGAGCAGTACTTC.